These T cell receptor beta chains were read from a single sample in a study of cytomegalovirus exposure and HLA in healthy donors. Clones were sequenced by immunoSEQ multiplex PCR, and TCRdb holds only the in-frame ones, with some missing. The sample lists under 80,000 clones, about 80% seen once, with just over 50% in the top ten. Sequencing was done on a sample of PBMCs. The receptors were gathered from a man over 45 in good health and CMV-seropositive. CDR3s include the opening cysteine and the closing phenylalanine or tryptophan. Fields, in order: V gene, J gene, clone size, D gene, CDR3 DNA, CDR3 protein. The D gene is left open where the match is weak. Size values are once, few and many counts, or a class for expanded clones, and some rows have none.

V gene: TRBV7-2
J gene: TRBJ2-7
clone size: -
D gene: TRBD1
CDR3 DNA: TGTGCCAGCAGCAAGGACAGGGGGTCCTCCTACGAGCAGTACTTC
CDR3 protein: CASSKDRGSSYEQYF

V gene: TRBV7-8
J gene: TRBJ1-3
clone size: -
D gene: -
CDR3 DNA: TGTGCCAGCAGCCCCCCGACAGTCTCTGGAAACACCATATATTTT
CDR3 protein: CASSPPTVSGNTIYF

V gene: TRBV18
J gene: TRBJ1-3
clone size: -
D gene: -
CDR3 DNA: TGTGCCAGCTCACCACCGGGCCGCTCTGGAAACACCATATATTTT
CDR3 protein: CASSPPGRSGNTIYF

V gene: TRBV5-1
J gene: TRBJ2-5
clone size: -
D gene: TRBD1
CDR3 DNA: TGCGCCAGCAGCTTGCAGGGGGCGGGAGAGACCCAGTACTTC
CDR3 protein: CASSLQGAGETQYF

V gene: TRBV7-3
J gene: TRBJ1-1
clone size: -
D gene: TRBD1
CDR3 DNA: TGTGCCAGCAGCTCAGACAGGGCGAACACTGAAGCTTTCTTT
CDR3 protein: CASSSDRANTEAFF

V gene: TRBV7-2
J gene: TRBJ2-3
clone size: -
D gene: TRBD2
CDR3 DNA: TGTGCCAGCAGCTTAGTAAAACTAGCGGGAGTCAGCACAGATACGCAGTATTTT
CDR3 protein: CASSLVKLAGVSTDTQYF

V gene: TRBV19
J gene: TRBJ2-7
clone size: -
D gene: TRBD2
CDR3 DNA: TGTGCCAGTAGTATATCCCCAGCGGGGGCCTACGAGCAGTACTTC
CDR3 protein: CASSISPAGAYEQYF

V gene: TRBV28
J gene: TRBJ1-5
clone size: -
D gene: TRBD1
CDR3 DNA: TGTGCCAGCAGTGACCGGGACAGGGGCCCTAGCAATCAGCCCCAGCATTTT
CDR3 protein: CASSDRDRGPSNQPQHF

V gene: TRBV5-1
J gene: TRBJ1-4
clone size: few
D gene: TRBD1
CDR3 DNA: TGCGCCAGCAGCTCGGGACAGGGGGCTAATGAAAAACTGTTTTTT
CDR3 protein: CASSSGQGANEKLFF

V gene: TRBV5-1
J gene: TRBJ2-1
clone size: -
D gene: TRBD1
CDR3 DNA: TGCGCCAGCAGCTTGGTGGACAGGAACATCAATGAGCAGTTCTTC
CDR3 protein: CASSLVDRNINEQFF

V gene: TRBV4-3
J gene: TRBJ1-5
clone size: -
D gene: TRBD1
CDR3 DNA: TGCGCCAGCAGCCACCGGACAGGGTGGCAGCCCCAGCATTTT
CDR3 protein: CASSHRTGWQPQHF

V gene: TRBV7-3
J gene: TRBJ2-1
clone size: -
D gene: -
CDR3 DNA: TGTGCCAGCAGCTTAAGCGGGACTTACAATGAGCAGTTCTTC
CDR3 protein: CASSLSGTYNEQFF

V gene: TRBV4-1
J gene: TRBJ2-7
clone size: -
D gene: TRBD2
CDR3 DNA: TGCGCCATCAGGCCAATCCACCTAGGGACTAGCGGGTCCTACGAGCAGTACTTC
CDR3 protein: CAIRPIHLGTSGSYEQYF

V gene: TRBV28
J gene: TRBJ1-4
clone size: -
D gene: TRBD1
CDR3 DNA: TGTGCCAGCGGGACAGGGTTGGGAGAAAAACTGTTTTTT
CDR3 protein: CASGTGLGEKLFF

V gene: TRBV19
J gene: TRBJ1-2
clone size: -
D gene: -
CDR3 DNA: TGTGCCAGTAGTCTCCCGGGGGGGCCGGCCTATGGCTACACCTTC
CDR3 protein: CASSLPGGPAYGYTF

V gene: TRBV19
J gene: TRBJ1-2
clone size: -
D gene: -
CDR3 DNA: TGTGCCAGTAGTTTCAGTGGTGGCTATGGCTACACCTTC
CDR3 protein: CASSFSGGYGYTF

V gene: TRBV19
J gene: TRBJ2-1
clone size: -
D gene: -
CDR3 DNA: TGTGCCAGTAGCCACCCGACTAGTGGCGAGCAGTTCTTC
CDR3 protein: CASSHPTSGEQFF

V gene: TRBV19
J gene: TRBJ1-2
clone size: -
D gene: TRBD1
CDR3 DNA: TGTGCCAGTAGTATTTTACTCGGACAGGGTGGCTATGGCTACACCTTC
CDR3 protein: CASSILLGQGGYGYTF

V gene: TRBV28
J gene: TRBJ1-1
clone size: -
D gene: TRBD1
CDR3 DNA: TGTGCCAGCGTTTCCGGGACAGTTTTGAACACTGAAGCTTTCTTT
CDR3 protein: CASVSGTVLNTEAFF

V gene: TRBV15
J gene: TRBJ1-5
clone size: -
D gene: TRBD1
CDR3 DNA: TGTGCCACCAGCCAGGGGGCGCTGAACAATCAGCCCCAGCATTTT
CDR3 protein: CATSQGALNNQPQHF

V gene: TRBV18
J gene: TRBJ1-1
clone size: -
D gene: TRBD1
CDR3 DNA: TGTGCCAGCTCACCACCAACAGGGGGCTCTGAAGCTTTCTTT
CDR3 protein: CASSPPTGGSEAFF

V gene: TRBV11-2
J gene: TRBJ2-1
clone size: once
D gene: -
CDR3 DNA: TGTGCCAGCACTCCGCGGAGGGTCAATTACAATGAGCAGTTCTTC
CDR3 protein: CASTPRRVNYNEQFF

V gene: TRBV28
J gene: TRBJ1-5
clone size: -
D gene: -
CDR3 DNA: TGTGCCAGCATGGGACAATTAAGCAATCAGCCCCAGCATTTT
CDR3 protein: CASMGQLSNQPQHF

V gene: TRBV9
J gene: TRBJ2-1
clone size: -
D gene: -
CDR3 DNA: TGTGCCAGCAGCTCCGACTCCTTAGCCTACAATGAGCAGTTCTTC
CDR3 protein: CASSSDSLAYNEQFF

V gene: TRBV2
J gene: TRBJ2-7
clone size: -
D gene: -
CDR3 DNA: TGTGCCAGCAGGGATCCTACAGAGACCTACGAGCAGTACTTC
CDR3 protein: CASRDPTETYEQYF

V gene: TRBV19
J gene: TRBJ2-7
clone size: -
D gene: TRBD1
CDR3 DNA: TGTGCCAGTAGCGGGACCGGGACAGGGGCATCCTACGAGCAGTACTTC
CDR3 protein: CASSGTGTGASYEQYF

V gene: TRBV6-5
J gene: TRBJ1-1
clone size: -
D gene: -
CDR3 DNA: TGTGCCAGCAGAAGGGGTGGGGGGGAACACACTGAAGCTTTCTTT
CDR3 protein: CASRRGGGEHTEAFF

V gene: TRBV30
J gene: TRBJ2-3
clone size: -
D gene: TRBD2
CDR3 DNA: TGTGCCTGGATAATAGCGGGGACCACAGATACGCAGTATTTT
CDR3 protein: CAWIIAGTTDTQYF

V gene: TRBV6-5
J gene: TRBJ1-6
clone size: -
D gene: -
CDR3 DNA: TGTGCCAGCAGTTACTCGAAGGCAGGGGTAAATACACCCCTCCACTTT
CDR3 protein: CASSYSKAGVNTPLHF

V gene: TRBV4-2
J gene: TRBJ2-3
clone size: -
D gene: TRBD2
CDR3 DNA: TGTGCCAGCAGCCAAGCGGGGGGGTCCCCAGATACGCAGTATTTT
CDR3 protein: CASSQAGGSPDTQYF

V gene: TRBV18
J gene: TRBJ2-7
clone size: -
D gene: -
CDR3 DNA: TGTGCCAGCTCACCACCGAGCTTCCAAACTCGGAGCTCCTACGAGCAGTACTTC
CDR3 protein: CASSPPSFQTRSSYEQYF

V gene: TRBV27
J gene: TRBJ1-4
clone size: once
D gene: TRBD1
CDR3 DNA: TGTGCCAGCAGTCCCGGACAGGGGATTAATGAAAAACTGTTTTTT
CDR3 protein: CASSPGQGINEKLFF

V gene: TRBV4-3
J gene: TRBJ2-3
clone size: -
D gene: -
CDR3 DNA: TGCGCCAGCAGCCAAGCTATGATCGTACTCATCTACCATGAGCCGTTCTTC
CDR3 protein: CASSQAMIVLIYHEPFF

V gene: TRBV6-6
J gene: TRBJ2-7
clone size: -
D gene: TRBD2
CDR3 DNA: TGTGCCAGCAGTCTACTAGCGGGAGGCACCTACGAGCAGTACTTC
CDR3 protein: CASSLLAGGTYEQYF

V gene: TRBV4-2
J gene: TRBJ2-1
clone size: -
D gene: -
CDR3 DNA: TGTGCCAGCAGCCTACTCGCAGGGGCCCACAATGAGCAGTTCTTC
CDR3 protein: CASSLLAGAHNEQFF

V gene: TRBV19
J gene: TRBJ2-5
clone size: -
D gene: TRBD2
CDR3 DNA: TGTGCCAGTAGTATTACGGCGCGGACTAGGAAGGAGACCCAGTACTTC
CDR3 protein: CASSITARTRKETQYF

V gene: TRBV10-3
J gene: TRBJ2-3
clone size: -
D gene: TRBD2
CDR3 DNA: TGTGCCATCAGTCCGGGACTAGCGGACTACGATACGCAGTATTTT
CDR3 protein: CAISPGLADYDTQYF

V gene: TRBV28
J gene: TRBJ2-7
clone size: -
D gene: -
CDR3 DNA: TGTGCCAGCAGTTATCTGGACGGGAGCTACGAGCAGTACTTC
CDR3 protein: CASSYLDGSYEQYF

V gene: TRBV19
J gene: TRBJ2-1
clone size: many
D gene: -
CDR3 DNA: TGTGCCAGTAGTGAACAAAGCGGCACGGTTTCAAAGCAGTTCTTC
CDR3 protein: CASSEQSGTVSKQFF

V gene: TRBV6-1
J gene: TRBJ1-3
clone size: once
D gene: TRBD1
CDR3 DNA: TGTGCCGCCACGGCAGGGGGCGCGGGAAACACCATATATTTT
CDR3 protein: CAATAGGAGNTIYF

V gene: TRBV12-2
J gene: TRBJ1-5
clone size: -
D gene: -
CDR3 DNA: TGTGCAAGTCGCTTAGGGGGGACAGGGAACCAGCCCCAGCATTTT
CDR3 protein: CASRLGGTGNQPQHF

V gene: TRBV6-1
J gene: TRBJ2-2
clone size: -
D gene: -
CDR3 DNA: TGTGCCAGCAGCCCCGGGACAACGAACACCGGGGAGCTGTTTTTT
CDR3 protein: CASSPGTTNTGELFF

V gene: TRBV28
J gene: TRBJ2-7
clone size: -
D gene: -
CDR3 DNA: TGTGCCAGCAGTTTAAGTGAGGGTTTCAACGAGCAGTACTTC
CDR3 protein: CASSLSEGFNEQYF

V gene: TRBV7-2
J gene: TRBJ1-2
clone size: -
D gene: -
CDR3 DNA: TGTGCCAGCAGCCCAAGGACTGGGGGGGTCTACACCTTC
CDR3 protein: CASSPRTGGVYTF

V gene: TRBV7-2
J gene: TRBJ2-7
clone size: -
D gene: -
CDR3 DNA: TGTGCCAGCAGCCTCCCAGGGAGTCAGGGGTCCTACGAGCAGTACTTC
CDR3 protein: CASSLPGSQGSYEQYF

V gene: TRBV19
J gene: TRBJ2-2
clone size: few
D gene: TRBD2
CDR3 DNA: TGTGCCAGTAAGAGCGGGAGGGCCGACGGGGAGCTGTTTTTT
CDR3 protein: CASKSGRADGELFF

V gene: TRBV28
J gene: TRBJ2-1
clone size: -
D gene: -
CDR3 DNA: TGTGCCAGCAGTTCGGGGTCCTACAATGAGCAGTTCTTC
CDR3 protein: CASSSGSYNEQFF

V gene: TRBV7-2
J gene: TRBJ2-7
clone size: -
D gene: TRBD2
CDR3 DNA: TGTGCCAGCAGCGTCAATGGGGCGGGGGAGCCCTACGAGCAGTACTTC
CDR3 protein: CASSVNGAGEPYEQYF

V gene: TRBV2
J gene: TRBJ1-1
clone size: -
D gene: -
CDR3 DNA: TGTGCCAGCAGTGACCTTGCCAGGAACACTGAAGCTTTCTTT
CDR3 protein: CASSDLARNTEAFF

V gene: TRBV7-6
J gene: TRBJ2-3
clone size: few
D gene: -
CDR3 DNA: TGTGCCAGCAGCCCCCGCCCGCGCCCGGGTACGCAGTATTTT
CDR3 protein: CASSPRPRPGTQYF

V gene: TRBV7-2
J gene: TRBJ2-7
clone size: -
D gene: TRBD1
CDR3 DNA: TGTGCCAGCAGCTTAGTGGGACAGGGGAGGTACGAGCAGTACTTC
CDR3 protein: CASSLVGQGRYEQYF

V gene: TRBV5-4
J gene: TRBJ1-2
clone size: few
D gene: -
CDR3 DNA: TGTGCCAGCCGCCTAGGTGGGGCCCAGGACTATGGCTACACCTTC
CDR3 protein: CASRLGGAQDYGYTF

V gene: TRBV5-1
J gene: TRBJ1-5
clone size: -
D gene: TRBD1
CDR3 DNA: TGCGCCAGCAGCTCACAGGGGGCGGACAATCAGCCCCAGCATTTT
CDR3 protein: CASSSQGADNQPQHF

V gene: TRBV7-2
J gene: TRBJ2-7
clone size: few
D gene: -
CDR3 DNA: TGTGCCAGCAGCCTAAACCAGGGGATCTCCTACGAGCAGTACTTC
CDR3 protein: CASSLNQGISYEQYF

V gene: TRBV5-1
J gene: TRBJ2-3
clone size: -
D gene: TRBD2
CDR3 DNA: TGCGCCAGCAGCTCCGGACTAGCGGGATCAGATACGCAGTATTTT
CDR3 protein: CASSSGLAGSDTQYF